Listed here are 19 T cell receptor beta chains from one sample, sequenced in a study of T and B cells in COVID-19 patients. TRB was amplified from about 250-500 ng of blood genomic DNA. TRB rearrangements were amplified by multiplex PCR with BIOMED2 TRB-A/B primers. Via MiXCR, TCRdb re-called the multiplex PCR reads, giving one row per CDR3 protein. This table holds approximately 4,000 distinct CDR3 sequences, less than 25% found once. Sequencing was done on a sample of blood. The source is a human donor with active COVID-19.

This clonotype was counted at least ten times. The chain couples TRBV14 to TRBJ2-1; the match to TRBD1 covers 10 bases. CDR1 and CDR2 from the germline V gene are SGHDN and FVKESK. The length of the CDR3 is 19 residues. With 5 bases clipped from V and 0 bases from J, the junction kept 13 bases outside the gene matches. The CDR3 nucleotides are TGTGCCAGCAGCGGTTGGGCCGGGACAGGGGACCTCTCCTACAATGAGCAGTTCTTC. Amino acid sequence: CASSGWAGTGDLSYNEQFF.

This clonotype counts as medium-sized. This chain uses TRBV15 with TRBJ2-7, with D tentatively TRBD1 (6 bases). V was cut by 5 bases and J by 3 bases, with 14 bases left in between. The CDR3 runs to 14 residues. Germline V gene lookup returns CDR1 LNHNV and CDR2 YYDKDF (reference sequence). The CDR3: CATSQAQGNYEQYF. DNA of the CDR3: TGTGCCACCAGCCAAGCACAGGGAAACTACGAGCAGTACTTC.

The sample holds many counts of this clonotype. The gene calls are TRBV7-2 and TRBJ1-6, with D tentatively TRBD1 (5 bases). The V and J ends lost 1 base and 10 bases respectively, with 17 bases between them. CDR3 size: 16 residues. Germline lookup yields CDR1 SGHTA and CDR2 FQGNSA. Here the CDR3 reads CASSLDGAGIGSPLHF. CDR3 nucleotides: TGTGCCAGCAGCTTAGACGGGGCGGGGATAGGGTCACCCCTCCACTTT.

Sample share makes this clonotype medium-sized. V and J are TRBV12-3 or TRBV12-4 and TRBJ2-1; D is unresolved. This CDR3 spans 11 amino acids. V was shortened by 3 bases and J by 7 bases, with 4 bases between the two germline ends. The CDR3 loop reads CASSFLNEQFF. DNA for the CDR3: TGTGCCAGCAGTTTTTTAAATGAGCAGTTCTTC.

By share, this clonotype ranks as medium-sized. The chain is built from TRBV27 and TRBJ1-6; D not certain. V was shortened by 6 bases and J by 9 bases, with 15 bases between the two germline ends. Germline CDR1 and CDR2: MNHEY and SMNVEV (reference sequence). The CDR3 spans 14 residues. The CDR3 loop reads CASRPGQEVSPLHF. The CDR3 DNA follows: TGTGCCAGCAGGCCCGGGCAGGAGGTTTCACCCCTCCACTTT.

About this clonotype itself: Sequence at one end of the junction differs from germline and may be a read error. The rearrangement links TRBV6-5 to TRBJ1-4, with D possibly being TRBD1 (6 bases). CDR1 is MNHEY and CDR2 is SVGAGI in the germline V gene. The CDR3 is made up of 13 amino acids. The CDR3 region has the DNA TGTGCCAGCAGTTTCGGGGGGCGTGAAAATCTGTTTTTT. Its translation: CASSFGGRENLFF.

This rearrangement joins TRBV20-1 to TRBJ1-1; D is undetermined. The CDR3 is 12 amino acids. V was pared by 6 bases and J by 1 base, with 9 bases between. From germline, CDR1 is DFQATT and CDR2 SNEGSKA (reference sequence). CDR3 nucleotides: TGCAGTGCCGCACACCCGAACACTGAAGCTTTCTTT. This gives the protein CSAAHPNTEAFF.

This clonotype is termed medium-sized (0.01 to 0.1%). V gene TRBV6-2 or TRBV6-3 combines with J gene TRBJ1-5; 7 bases map to TRBD1. Per germline, CDR1 MNHEY and CDR2 SVGEGT. The CDR3 totals 16 residues. Trimming took 0 bases from V and 2 from J; bases not matched to a gene: 4. CDR3 in amino acids: CASSYSRGRGNQPQHF. The CDR3 coding sequence is TGTGCCAGCAGTTACTCGAGGGGGCGAGGCAATCAGCCCCAGCATTTT.

This clonotype is deemed medium-sized. The V and J genes are TRBV5-1 and TRBJ2-2, with 10 bases that match TRBD1. The CDR3 consists of 14 residues. Germline values: CDR1 SGHRS, CDR2 YFSETQ. V gave up 9 bases and J gave up 6 bases; unmatched junction bases: 8. The CDR3 DNA reads as TGCGCCACCAGGGAGGGACAGGGGCCCGGGGAGCTGTTTTTT. It codes for CATREGQGPGELFF.

This clonotype is medium-sized in the sample. J is TRBJ2-3 and V is TRBV29-1, with 7 bases that match TRBD2. Unmatched junction bases numbered 3, after V lost 3 bases and J lost 6 bases. Germline CDR1 reads SQVTM; CDR2 reads ANQGSEA. CDR3 length: 12 amino acids. CDR3 protein: CSVEGGSDTQYF. In DNA form, the CDR3 reads TGCAGCGTTGAGGGAGGGTCGGATACGCAGTATTTT.

Judged by abundance, this clonotype is medium-sized. The chain links TRBV18 to TRBJ2-7; D is ambiguous. Germline lookup yields CDR1 KGHSH and CDR2 LQKENI. V was cut by 2 bases and J by 3 bases, with 5 bases left in between. The CDR3 length is 12 residues. The CDR3 is CASSPMGYEQYF. CDR3 in DNA: TGTGCCAGCTCACCAATGGGCTACGAGCAGTACTTC.

This chain uses TRBV15 with TRBJ2-1; TRBD2 matches at 9 bases. The length of the CDR3 is 14 residues. Trimming at V came to 3 bases and at J to 6 bases, leaving 3 bases not matched to a gene. From germline, CDR1 is LNHNV and CDR2 YYDKDF (reference sequence). In DNA form, the CDR3 reads TGTGCCACCAGCAGTCTAGCGGGACCCAATGAGCAGTTCTTC. Amino acids: CATSSLAGPNEQFF.

By share of the sample, this clonotype is medium-sized. The V call is TRBV5-4, the J call TRBJ2-2; possible D gene TRBD2, 6 bases. Germline V lookup: CDR1 SGHNT, CDR2 YYREEE (reference sequence). The CDR3 contains 14 residues. Trimming removed 6 bases at V and 4 bases at J, with 13 bases between. The CDR3 coding sequence is TGTGCCAGCACCGTGGGGGGAAGCACCGGGGAGCTGTTTTTT. Amino acid sequence: CASTVGGSTGELFF.

This clonotype was picked up a small number of times. The gene calls are TRBV4-2 and TRBJ2-1; 10 bases match TRBD2. The length of the CDR3 is 20 residues. J gave up 2 bases and V 0 bases, and 13 bases lay outside the gene matches. The germline gives CDR1 LGHNA, CDR2 YNFKEQ. As DNA, the CDR3 is TGTGCCAGCAGCCAAGATCCGTTAAGGGCTAGCGGGGGAGCCTACAATGAGCAGTTCTTC. Translation gives CASSQDPLRASGGAYNEQFF.

This clonotype is medium-sized (0.01 to 0.1%). This chain uses TRBV30 with TRBJ1-5, with D possibly matching TRBD1 (5 bases). Deletions cut 0 bases from V and 0 bases from J, with 12 bases between. Germline CDR1 is GTSNPN and CDR2 is SVGIG (reference sequence). There are 16 residues in the CDR3. The CDR3 nucleotides are TGTGCCTGGAGTGTCCGGGGGTTATATAGCAATCAGCCCCAGCATTTT. Amino acids: CAWSVRGLYSNQPQHF.

This clonotype was seen a handful of times. The chain is built from TRBV12-3 or TRBV12-4 and TRBJ1-2; 9 bases line up with TRBD1. V shed 4 bases, J shed 4 bases, and the junction held 4 bases outside the gene matches. The CDR3 spans 14 residues. The CDR3 DNA follows: TGTGCCAGCAGTTATACAGGGGGCGTCTATGGCTACACCTTC. This codes for CASSYTGGVYGYTF.

This clonotype has only a few counts. This chain connects TRBV7-9 to TRBJ1-2; D unresolved. With 5 bases removed from V and 3 bases from J, the gap between germline ends came to 16 bases. The CDR3 covers 15 residues. Germline V CDR1 and CDR2: SEHNR, FQNEAQ (reference sequence). Here the CDR3 reads CASSPGGTTDYGYTF. CDR3 DNA sequence: TGTGCCAGCAGCCCCGGAGGTACAACAGACTATGGCTACACCTTC.

In its sample, this clonotype was seen many times. The chain couples TRBV10-3 to TRBJ1-4; 7 positions match TRBD1. J was trimmed by 8 bases and V by 0 bases; bases with no gene match: 6. Germline CDR1 and CDR2: ENHRY and SYGVKD. The CDR3 sequence is 15 residues long. CDR3 residues: CAISESNRGEEKLFF. Written as DNA, the CDR3 is TGTGCCATCAGTGAGTCGAACAGGGGAGAGGAAAAACTGTTTTTT.

This clonotype appeared a few times. V usage is TRBV7-2 and J usage is TRBJ2-1, with TRBD1 matching over 7 bases. V shed 5 bases, J shed 6 bases, and the junction held 13 bases outside the gene matches. Germline CDR1 and CDR2: SGHTA and FQGNSA. CDR3 length: 16 residues. The CDR3 here is CASSPEGRTGGNEQFF. For the CDR3, the DNA is TGTGCCAGCAGCCCTGAAGGGCGGACAGGAGGCAATGAGCAGTTCTTC.